Each of the 10 T cell receptor beta chains below was sequenced from the same sample in a study of T cells in Graves' hyperthyroidism and ophthalmopathy. TCR beta CDR3 region amplification was performed from RNA transcripts. The TCR CDR3 first-round RT-PCR relied on the HTBI primer set. TCRdb reanalysed the multiplex PCR reads using MiXCR and keeps one entry per CDR3 protein. The sample consists of approximately 150,000 distinct CDR3 sequences, just under 9.5% of them appearing once. The sequencing sample was made of blood. The receptors derive from a woman between 18 and 29 years old with Graves' hyperthyroidism that later progressed to Graves' ophthalmopathy.

This clonotype was observed a few times. A clone one base away is much larger, so this may be a read error. The chain combines TRBV15 with TRBJ1-1, with no clear D. Germline V lookup: CDR1 LNHNV, CDR2 YYDKDF (reference sequence). This CDR3 has 14 amino acids. The CDR3 nucleotides read TGTGCCACCAGCAGAGTCGAGGTGAGGACTGAAGCTTCCTTT. This encodes CATSRVEVRTEASF.

This clonotype was detected ten times or more. The chain combines TRBV18 with TRBJ1-1; D might be TRBD1 (6 bases). CDR1 KGHSH and CDR2 LQKENI come from the germline V gene. V gave up 0 bases and J gave up 1 base, with 6 bases separating them. This CDR3 spans 14 amino acids. CDR3 nucleotide sequence: TGTGCCAGCTCACCACCGGGACAGAACACTGAAGCTTTCTTT. Translation: CASSPPGQNTEAFF.

This clonotype was seen ten or more times. V is TRBV29-1 and J is TRBJ2-3; 12 bases map to TRBD2. The CDR3 totals 16 residues. V lost 6 bases and J lost 0; bases outside the gene matches: 7. From germline, CDR1 is SQVTM and CDR2 ANQGSEA. The CDR3 loop reads CSVELAGGASTDTQYF. The CDR3 nucleotides are TGCAGCGTCGAACTAGCGGGGGGAGCTAGCACAGATACGCAGTATTTT.

This clonotype was observed at least ten times. The chain combines TRBV6-4 with TRBJ2-2; D is undetermined. The germline V and J ends were trimmed by 4 bases and 0 bases, with 6 bases remaining between them. Looked up from germline, CDR1 is MRHNA and CDR2 is SNTAGT. The CDR3 sequence is 14 residues long. CDR3 in amino acids: CASSVGTNTGELFF. In DNA form, the CDR3 reads TGTGCCAGCAGTGTCGGCACGAACACCGGGGAGCTGTTTTTT.

Comments on this clonotype: Being one base from a much bigger clone, this may be a read error. The chain combines TRBV9 with TRBJ2-7; 9 bases are a match to TRBD2. CDR1 and CDR2 from the germline V gene are SGDLS and YYNGEE. The CDR3 totals 15 residues. CDR3 DNA: TGTGCCAGCGGCGTAGATGGCGGGAGGGCCTACGAGCAGTACTTC. Amino acids: CASGVDGGRAYEQYF.

In its sample, this clonotype was seen many times. The chain employs TRBV11-2 and TRBJ2-7; D is ambiguous. V dropped 5 bases and J dropped 2 bases, with 13 bases sitting between them. Germline values: CDR1 SGHAT, CDR2 FQNNGV. The CDR3 spans 14 residues. DNA for the CDR3: TGTGCCAGCAGCCCCATCTACGGAGCCTACGAGCAGTACTTC. This translates into CASSPIYGAYEQYF.

This clonotype came up many times. The chain employs TRBV19 and TRBJ1-4; TRBD1 is a possible D gene (6 bases). Germline V lookup: CDR1 LNHDA, CDR2 SQIVND (reference sequence). V was pared by 6 bases and J by 5 bases, with 13 bases between. The CDR3 has 14 residues. The DNA for the CDR3 is TGTGCCAGTAGGGGACAACTCCGAAATGAAAAACTGTTTTTT. This sequence encodes CASRGQLRNEKLFF.

This clonotype came up many times. The chain is built from TRBV30 and TRBJ1-4; D gene ambiguous. This CDR3 has 15 amino acids. Germline values: CDR1 GTSNPN, CDR2 SVGIG (reference sequence). The V end lost 0 bases, the J end lost 0 bases, and 8 bases lay between the germline ends. The CDR3 nucleotides read TGTGCCTGGAGTGTAGCAGTCACAACTAATGAAAAACTGTTTTTT. Translation: CAWSVAVTTNEKLFF.

At least ten counts were recorded for this clonotype. The chain is built from TRBV28 and TRBJ1-4; D is undetermined. Trimming cost V 3 bases and J 5 bases, with 13 bases left between them. Germline CDR1 and CDR2: MDHEN and SYDVKM. The CDR3 has 15 residues. CDR3 DNA: TGTGCCAGCAGTTTGGGATACTTACTAAATGAAAAACTGTTTTTT. Translation: CASSLGYLLNEKLFF.

This sequence joins TRBV6-1 and TRBJ2-3; D is unclear. With 11 bases removed from V and 4 bases from J, the gap between germline ends came to 13 bases. The CDR3 is 12 residues long. Germline-derived CDR1 and CDR2 are MNHNS and SASEGT. The CDR3 bases are TGTGCCTCCAGCGTTGGGTCAGATACGCAGTATTTT. Amino acids: CASSVGSDTQYF.